These 9 T cell receptor beta chains were all obtained from the same sample, sequenced in a study of shared clonotypes between healthy human individuals. Sequencing used immunoSEQ multiplex PCR; TCRdb keeps in-frame clones, though not all of them. The table records a few hundred thousand clones, approximately 77% of them present only once. The material sequenced was PBMCs. All receptors derive from a middle-aged woman in good health. Some clones in this sample may be carry-over from other donors' samples.

The chain couples TRBV15 to TRBJ1-4; no reliable D call. The CDR3 runs 13 residues. Germline CDR1 and CDR2: LNHNV and YYDKDF (reference sequence). Trimming took off 5 bases at V and 5 bases at J, with 9 bases between the two ends. For the CDR3, the DNA is TGTGCCACCAGCCCCCGGAGAAATGAAAAACTGTTTTTT. Its protein product is CATSPRRNEKLFF. The full variable domain, with the rest looked up from reference TRBV15 and TRBJ1-4, is DAMVIQNPRYQVTQFGKPVTLSCSQTLNHNVMYWYQQKSSQAPKLLFHYYDKDFNNEADTPDNFQSRRPNTSFCFLDIRSPGLGDTAMYLCATSPRRNEKLFFGSGTQLSVL.

The chain joins TRBV11-3 to TRBJ2-1; D not resolved. There are 15 residues in the CDR3. Trimming left V 0 bases short and J 4 bases short, with 10 bases between. Germline V gives CDR1 SGHNT, CDR2 YENEEA. CDR3 protein: CASSLDGSSYNEQFF. CDR3 coding DNA: TGTGCCAGCAGCTTAGACGGCAGTTCTTACAATGAGCAGTTCTTC.

This chain uses TRBV5-1 with TRBJ2-3, with TRBD2 identical over 14 bases. The CDR3 has 15 amino acids. V was clipped by 4 bases and J by 6 bases; unmatched bases: 4. The germline gives CDR1 SGHRS, CDR2 YFSETQ. The chain's CDR3 is CASSPGTSGGDTQYF. The CDR3 bases are TGCGCCAGCAGCCCTGGGACTAGCGGGGGCGATACGCAGTATTTT.

This clone was found once. A read error may produce the germline difference seen at one junction end. The chain links TRBV5-4 to TRBJ2-1, with 8 bases lining up with TRBD2. The CDR3 sequence is 15 residues long. Germline CDR1 SGHNT, CDR2 YYREEE (reference sequence). The CDR3 sequence: CASSQDGGRYNEQFF. In DNA form, the CDR3 reads TGCGCCAGCAGCCAAGATGGCGGGAGGTACAATGAGCAGTTCTTC.

The genes are TRBV6-5 and TRBJ2-7; possibly TRBD1 for D (6 bases). Between the trimmed V and J ends, which lost 6 bases and 3 bases, there was a span of 12 bases. Per the germline V gene, CDR1 is MNHEY and CDR2 is SVGAGI. This CDR3 contains 13 residues. The CDR3 spells CASSPGGHYEQYF. The CDR3 region has the DNA TGTGCCAGCAGCCCTGGGGGCCACTACGAGCAGTACTTC.

The chain joins TRBV7-9 to TRBJ2-4; 10 positions match TRBD1. Germline-derived CDR1 and CDR2 are SEHNR and FQNEAQ (reference sequence). The CDR3 covers 16 residues. The V and J ends lost 5 bases and 2 bases, in that order; junction bases with no gene match: 6. CDR3 nucleotides: TGTGCCAGCAGCCCGACAGGGGGCCGAACCAAAAACATTCAGTACTTC. It codes for CASSPTGGRTKNIQYF.

The chain uses TRBV4-3 and TRBJ2-7, with D possibly matching TRBD1 (6 bases). The CDR3 has 14 residues. Germline V gene lookup returns CDR1 LGHNA and CDR2 YSLEER. V lost 4 bases and J 5 bases, leaving 15 bases between the germline ends. Here the CDR3 reads CASSPGTWADEQYF. The CDR3 DNA follows: TGCGCCAGCAGCCCCGGGACATGGGCCGACGAGCAGTACTTC.

The CDR3 sequence: CAWNQETEAFF. For the CDR3, the DNA is TGTGCCTGGAATCAGGAGACTGAAGCTTTCTTT. This chain joins TRBV30 and TRBJ1-1; no clear D gene. V lost 4 bases and J lost 5, with 8 bases in between. The CDR3 extends over 11 amino acids. CDR1 is GTSNPN, CDR2 SVGIG, per germline (reference sequence).

This sequence joins TRBV4-2 and TRBJ2-2; 10 bases match TRBD2. This CDR3 is 17 amino acids long. J was trimmed by 0 bases and V by 3 bases; bases with no gene match: 4. CDR1 LGHNA and CDR2 YNFKEQ come from the germline V gene. In DNA form, the CDR3 reads TGTGCCAGCAGCCAGTTAGCGGGAGGCCCGAACACCGGGGAGCTGTTTTTT. Translated, it gives CASSQLAGGPNTGELFF.